A single sample is the source of the 23 T cell receptor beta chains below, sequenced in a study of blood T cells in healthy people across ages. Then a second PCR, running roughly 7 to 11 cycles, was carried out with a sample-barcoded 5' primer and a J-beta primer mix. TCRdb ran MiXCR on the 5' RACE reads and lists one entry per CDR3 protein. The sample consists of 1.5 million to 2 million distinct CDR3 sequences, over 25% of them appearing once. Sequencing input: blood. Receptor source: a woman under 40 in good health.

This clonotype was seen a handful of times. This chain joins TRBV20-1 and TRBJ2-7; perhaps TRBD1 as D (6 bases). Germline CDR1 is DFQATT and CDR2 is SNEGSKA (reference sequence). The V and J ends lost 4 bases and 5 bases respectively, with 15 bases between them. CDR3 length equals 13 residues. The CDR3 region is CSANRVGLDEQYF. The CDR3 DNA is TGCAGTGCTAACAGGGTGGGGCTGGACGAGCAGTACTTC.

This clonotype has more than one count but fewer than ten. This chain links TRBV20-1 with TRBJ2-3; D gene uncertain. There are 15 residues in the CDR3. The germline V and J ends were trimmed by 6 bases and 1 base, with 17 bases remaining between them. From germline, CDR1 is DFQATT and CDR2 SNEGSKA (reference sequence). The chain's CDR3 is CSARSQFSGTDTQYF. The CDR3, as DNA: TGCAGTGCCCGGTCCCAGTTTAGTGGCACAGATACGCAGTATTTT.

This chain links TRBV20-1 with TRBJ2-5, with D perhaps TRBD2 (6 bases). There are 16 residues in the CDR3. Germline V CDR1 and CDR2: DFQATT, SNEGSKA (reference sequence). Trimming shortened V by 5 bases and J by 4 bases, and 23 bases separated the two germline ends. The CDR3 nucleotides read TGCAGTGCTCTCAATCGGATGGCGGGATATGGAGAGACCCAGTACTTC. Its protein product is CSALNRMAGYGETQYF.

The DNA for the CDR3 is TGCAGTGCTAGAGCGGGGGACGGTGGACCCTCTGAAGCTTTCTTT. It encodes CSARAGDGGPSEAFF. This chain uses TRBV20-1 with TRBJ1-1, with D tentatively TRBD1 (5 bases). V was clipped by 1 base and J by 6 bases, with 18 bases between them. Germline-derived CDR1 and CDR2 are DFQATT and SNEGSKA (reference sequence). The CDR3 runs to 15 residues.

The chain employs TRBV7-9 and TRBJ2-2; D may be TRBD1 (7 bases). The CDR3 has 16 residues. From germline, CDR1 is SEHNR and CDR2 FQNEAQ (reference sequence). Trimming took off 5 bases at V and 4 bases at J, with 17 bases between the two ends. CDR3: CASSNRGGIGTGELFF. The CDR3 DNA sequence: TGTGCCAGCAGCAACAGGGGAGGAATTGGCACCGGGGAGCTGTTTTTT.

V and J are TRBV11-3 and TRBJ2-2, with 11 bases aligning to TRBD2. The V gene end was trimmed by 5 bases and the J gene end by 0 bases; junction bases not matched to a gene: 8. The CDR3 consists of 18 residues. Germline V gene sequence: CDR1 SGHNT, CDR2 YENEEA. The CDR3 loop reads CASSERRLAGSNTGELFF. The CDR3 DNA follows: TGTGCCAGCAGCGAACGAAGACTAGCGGGGTCGAACACCGGGGAGCTGTTTTTT.

Ten or more counts support this clonotype. V is TRBV15 and J is TRBJ2-5; 10 bases agree with TRBD1. CDR1 and CDR2 (germline): LNHNV, YYDKDF (reference sequence). J lost 5 bases, V lost 4 bases, and 7 bases had no gene match. This CDR3 is built from 15 residues. Here the CDR3 reads CATSTDRGRRETQYF. CDR3 DNA sequence: TGTGCCACCAGCACAGACAGGGGGCGCCGGGAGACCCAGTACTTC.

This clonotype has just a few counts. A much bigger clone sits one base away, suggesting this may be a read error. This chain links TRBV20-1 with TRBJ2-7; no clear D gene. Germline V CDR1 and CDR2: DFQATT, SNEGSKA (reference sequence). CDR3 length: 13 residues. V lost 0 bases to trimming and J lost 7 bases, with 13 bases between them. This chain's CDR3 is CSARDVLNTEQYF. DNA for the CDR3: TGCAGTGCTAGAGATGTTCTTAATACTGAGCAGTACTTC.

With respect to this clonotype: A much more abundant neighbour one base away suggests this may be a read error. This chain connects TRBV6-6 to TRBJ1-4; 7 bases line up with TRBD1. Germline V lookup: CDR1 MNHNY, CDR2 SVGAGI (reference sequence). V shed 10 bases and J 6 bases; nucleotides not matched to a gene: 11. CDR3 length: 14 residues. The CDR3 spells CANSQQGLDEKLFF. DNA of the CDR3: TGTGCCAACAGCCAACAGGGGTTGGATGAAAAACTGTTTTTT.

This clonotype appeared many times. The chain carries TRBV29-1 and TRBJ2-5, with 7 positions matching TRBD1. The CDR3 length is 13 residues. V gave up 7 bases and J gave up 4 bases; unmatched junction bases: 9. Looked up from germline, CDR1 is SQVTM and CDR2 is ANQGSEA. CDR3 bases: TGCAGCGCCCGGACAGGCCCCGCAGAGACCCAGTACTTC. This encodes CSARTGPAETQYF. The full variable domain, its missing parts supplied by reference TRBV29-1 and TRBJ2-5, is SAVISQKPSRDICQRGTSLTIQCQVDSQVTMMFWYRQQPGQSLTLIATANQGSEATYESGFVIDKFPISRPNLTFSTLTVSNMSPEDSSIYLCSARTGPAETQYFGPGTRLLVL.

This clonotype was seen at least ten times. The chain has TRBV20-1 and TRBJ2-1; D is ambiguous. Germline CDR1 is DFQATT and CDR2 is SNEGSKA (reference sequence). V was shortened by 0 bases and J by 1 base, with 13 bases between the two germline ends. The CDR3 has 16 residues. For the CDR3, the DNA is TGCAGTGCTAGAGATATTAGGCTATTTTCCTACAATGAGCAGTTCTTC. This translates into CSARDIRLFSYNEQFF.

This clonotype has more than one count but fewer than ten. This chain links TRBV7-2 with TRBJ2-3; D is unresolved. The CDR3 loop spans 14 amino acids. The ends were cut back, 2 bases at V and 3 bases at J, with 9 bases in the middle. CDR1 and CDR2 (germline): SGHTA, FQGNSA. The CDR3 loop is CASSLLTETDTQYF. The CDR3, as DNA: TGTGCCAGCAGCTTATTAACAGAGACAGATACGCAGTATTTT.

This clonotype was detected many times. The rearrangement uses TRBV29-1 and TRBJ2-7; TRBD1 aligns across 7 bases. With 6 bases clipped from V and 3 bases from J, the junction kept 5 bases outside the gene matches. The V gene's germline CDR1 is SQVTM and CDR2 ANQGSEA. The CDR3 sequence is 12 residues long. CDR3 region: CSVADRFYEQYF. In DNA form, the CDR3 reads TGCAGCGTGGCGGACAGGTTCTACGAGCAGTACTTC.

This clonotype has ten or more counts. This rearrangement joins TRBV12-3 or TRBV12-4 to TRBJ2-5; the D is unclear. This CDR3 contains 13 residues. V dropped 7 bases and J dropped 2 bases, with 11 bases sitting between them. The DNA for the CDR3 is TGTGCCAGCAAGGTCGGAAGTCAAGAGACCCAGTACTTC. Encoded protein: CASKVGSQETQYF.

This clonotype was seen more than once but under ten times. V usage is TRBV5-1 and J usage is TRBJ2-1; 7 bases agree with TRBD2. The CDR3 has 16 amino acids. The ends lost 0 bases at V and 3 bases at J; junction bases unmatched: 6. Germline loops: CDR1 SGHRS, CDR2 YFSETQ. CDR3 nucleotides: TGCGCCAGCAGCTTGGTAACGGGAGGAGGCTACAATGAGCAGTTCTTC. It codes for CASSLVTGGGYNEQFF.

This clonotype has only a few counts. V is TRBV5-6 and J is TRBJ2-1; a possible D gene is TRBD2 (6 bases). The CDR3 is made up of 16 amino acids. V lost 4 bases to trimming and J lost 8 bases, with 22 bases between them. CDR1 and CDR2 from the germline V gene are SGHDT and YYEEEE. In DNA, the CDR3 is TGTGCCAGCAGCGGACCGGGGGTAGCCGGGTCCCATGAGCAGTTCTTC. As protein: CASSGPGVAGSHEQFF.

V and J are TRBV20-1 and TRBJ2-5; 11 nucleotides align to TRBD2. The J segment lost 11 bases and the V segment lost 7 bases, leaving 15 bases of the junction unmatched. The germline gives CDR1 DFQATT, CDR2 SNEGSKA (reference sequence). This CDR3 is built from 14 residues. CDR3 coding DNA: TGCAGTGTACGGGCGACTAGCGGGAACAATGAGCAGTACTTC. Translated: CSVRATSGNNEQYF.

Comment on this clonotype: A much bigger clone sits one base away, suggesting this may be a read error. V gene TRBV29-1 combines with J gene TRBJ2-3; D gene ambiguous. The CDR3 is 14 amino acids. Germline CDR1 reads SQVTM; CDR2 reads ANQGSEA. Here the CDR3 DNA reads TGCGGCGTTCCATTCCAGATTAGCACAGATACGCAGTATTTT. Translation: CGVPFQISTDTQYF.

The chain combines TRBV9 with TRBJ2-3, with D tentatively TRBD2 (6 bases). This CDR3 spans 15 amino acids. The V end was cut by 3 bases, the J end by 3 bases, with 14 bases between. Germline assignment: CDR1 SGDLS and CDR2 YYNGEE. CDR3 DNA: TGTGCCAGCAGCGAACGCCGGGACTTTACAGATACGCAGTATTTT. Translating it yields CASSERRDFTDTQYF. Full variable domain (rest looked up from reference TRBV9 and TRBJ2-3): DSGVTQTPKHLITATGQRVTLRCSPRSGDLSVYWYQQSLDQGLQFLIQYYNGEERAKGNILERFSAQQFPDLHSELNLSSLELGDSALYFCASSERRDFTDTQYFGPGTRLTVL.

Ten or more counts support this clonotype. The V gene is TRBV27, the J gene TRBJ2-3; possible D gene TRBD2, 6 bases. Germline CDR1 is MNHEY and CDR2 is SMNVEV (reference sequence). The CDR3 contains 14 residues. V shed 3 bases and J shed 6 bases, with 13 bases lying between them. As DNA, the CDR3 is TGTGCCAGCAGTTTGGGACTTCCGGGGGATACGCAGTATTTT. This gives the protein CASSLGLPGDTQYF.

The chain has TRBV6-2 or TRBV6-3 and TRBJ2-1, with 8 nucleotides matching TRBD2. CDR3 size: 14 residues. V shed 6 bases and J 5 bases; nucleotides not matched to a gene: 6. Germline CDR1 reads MNHEY; CDR2 reads SVGEGT. CDR3 sequence: CASRLTSAHNEQFF. CDR3 coding DNA: TGTGCCAGCAGGTTGACTAGCGCCCACAATGAGCAGTTCTTC.

This clonotype turned up a few times. This sequence joins TRBV6-4 and TRBJ2-7; D remains ambiguous. In germline, CDR1 is MRHNA, CDR2 SNTAGT. Trimming pared 9 bases from V and 2 bases from J, leaving 17 bases between. This CDR3 spans 14 amino acids. In DNA, the CDR3 is TGTGCCAGGATATATGGGTCCTGGACCTACGAGCAGTACTTC. Amino acids: CARIYGSWTYEQYF.

The count of this clonotype is one. This rearrangement joins TRBV24-1 to TRBJ2-2; D is uncertain. CDR1 is KGHDR and CDR2 is SFDVKD in the germline V gene. V lost 1 base and J lost 3, with 8 bases in between. CDR3 length equals 15 residues. Written as DNA, the CDR3 is TGTGCCACCAGTGATTTAACCTCCGACACCGGGGAGCTGTTTTTT. Protein product: CATSDLTSDTGELFF.